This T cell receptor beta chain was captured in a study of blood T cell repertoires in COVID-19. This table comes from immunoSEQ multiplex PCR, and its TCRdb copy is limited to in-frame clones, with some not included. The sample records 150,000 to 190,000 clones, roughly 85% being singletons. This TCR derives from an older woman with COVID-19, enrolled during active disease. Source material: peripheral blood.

CDR3 amino acids: CASSIRTGRITEAFF. The CDR3 nucleotides read TGTGCCAGTAGTATCCGGACAGGCCGAATCACTGAAGCTTTCTTT. This sequence joins TRBV19 and TRBJ1-1, with 7 bases lining up with TRBD1. Germline V gene lookup returns CDR1 LNHDA and CDR2 SQIVND (reference sequence). V dropped 3 bases and J dropped 4; count of bases not matched to a gene: 8. The CDR3 is 15 residues long.